The 26 T cell receptor beta chains below come from one sample, sequenced in a study of T cell changes during pregnancy in multiple sclerosis. The table came from immunoSEQ multiplex PCR; TCRdb's copy has only in-frame clones and leaves some out. The table includes some 64,000 clones, roughly 90% detected once. Sequencing was performed on peripheral blood, taken in the first trimester of pregnancy. All receptors derive from a female donor in good health, enrolled as a control in a pregnancy study.

The chain is built from TRBV7-3 and TRBJ2-1; the match to TRBD2 covers 7 bases. The CDR3 spans 20 residues. CDR1 is SGHTA and CDR2 is FQGTGA in the germline V gene. The V and J ends lost 5 bases and 6 bases, in that order; junction bases with no gene match: 25. CDR3 residues: CASSLHPLSLRSSGFNEQFF. CDR3 DNA: TGTGCCAGCAGCCTACACCCCCTGAGTTTGAGGTCTAGCGGCTTCAATGAGCAGTTCTTC.

The chain employs TRBV28 and TRBJ2-7; tentatively, D is TRBD2 (7 bases). V was trimmed by 6 bases and J by 5 bases, leaving 20 bases between them. There are 15 residues in the CDR3. Per germline, CDR1 MDHEN and CDR2 SYDVKM. CDR3 sequence: CASRSASMGGHEQYF. Here the CDR3 DNA reads TGTGCCAGCAGATCTGCTTCAATGGGGGGGCACGAGCAGTACTTC.

J is TRBJ1-5 and V is TRBV7-9; the match to TRBD1 covers 9 bases. This CDR3 has 17 amino acids. The V and J ends lost 1 base and 3 bases, in that order; junction bases with no gene match: 7. Per the germline V gene, CDR1 is SEHNR and CDR2 is FQNEAQ (reference sequence). CDR3 bases: TGTGCCAGCAGCTTAGGGTCCGGGACAGGGATCAATCAGCCCCAGCATTTT. This gives the protein CASSLGSGTGINQPQHF.

This chain uses TRBV5-6 with TRBJ2-7, with 10 bases identical to TRBD1. The germline CDR1 and CDR2 sequences are SGHDT and YYEEEE. Trimming removed 4 bases from V and 0 bases from J; junction bases left unmatched: 13. This CDR3 has 18 residues. The CDR3 DNA reads TGTGCCAGCAGCCGTCCCGGGACAGGGGAGGGGGACTCCTACGAGCAGTACTTC. Residues: CASSRPGTGEGDSYEQYF. Complete variable domain (other parts from reference TRBV5-6 and TRBJ2-7): DAGVTQSPTHLIKTRGQQVTLRCSPKSGHDTVSWYQQALGQGPQFIFQYYEEEERQRGNFPDRFSGHQFPNYSSELNVNALLLGDSALYLCASSRPGTGEGDSYEQYFGPGTRLTVT.

V gene TRBV5-4 combines with J gene TRBJ1-2; D gene unclear. The CDR3 is 13 residues long. Looked up from germline, CDR1 is SGHNT and CDR2 is YYREEE (reference sequence). Between the trimmed V and J ends, which lost 4 bases and 4 bases, there was a span of 11 bases. CDR3 protein: CASSPGSLYGYTF. The CDR3 DNA reads as TGTGCCAGCAGCCCGGGGAGCCTCTATGGCTACACCTTC.

Concerning this clone: This specimen includes other DNA sequences encoding the same CDR3. The gene calls are TRBV6-6 and TRBJ1-4; no firm D call. Per the germline V gene, CDR1 is MNHNY and CDR2 is SVGAGI (reference sequence). The CDR3 is 12 amino acids. Trimming cost V 0 bases and J 7 bases, with 3 bases left between them. DNA for the CDR3: TGTGCCAGCAGTTACTCGAGTGAAAAACTGTTTTTT. This sequence encodes CASSYSSEKLFF.

The V and J genes are TRBV2 and TRBJ2-6, with 8 bases aligning to TRBD1. CDR3 length equals 16 residues. Per germline, CDR1 SNHLY and CDR2 FYNNEI. With V trimmed by 7 bases and J by 0 bases, 5 bases remained unmatched. CDR3 loop: CASTRDRISGANVLTF. CDR3 nucleotide sequence: TGTGCCAGCACCAGGGACAGGATCTCTGGGGCCAACGTCCTGACTTTC.

The chain links TRBV6-1 to TRBJ2-2; D gene ambiguous. Germline loops: CDR1 MNHNS, CDR2 SASEGT. V lost 6 bases to trimming and J lost 1 base, with 9 bases between them. The CDR3 runs to 14 residues. This chain's CDR3 is CASRISLNTGELFF. CDR3 coding DNA: TGTGCCAGCAGGATTAGCTTGAACACCGGGGAGCTGTTTTTT.

The chain links TRBV5-4 to TRBJ1-4; tentatively, D is TRBD1 (5 bases). CDR3 length equals 16 residues. CDR1 is SGHNT and CDR2 is YYREEE in the germline V gene (reference sequence). Trimming shortened V by 2 bases and J by 3 bases, and 14 bases separated the two germline ends. This CDR3 is CASSLERKGANEKLFF. The CDR3 DNA sequence: TGTGCCAGCAGCTTAGAGAGGAAAGGGGCTAATGAAAAACTGTTTTTT.

The chain is built from TRBV7-3 and TRBJ1-1, with D unclear. The CDR3 is 15 amino acids. Germline CDR1 SGHTA, CDR2 FQGTGA. The V gene lost 2 bases and the J gene lost 1 base, with 11 bases spanning the gap. The CDR3 DNA is TGTGCCAGCAGCTTAGTCAACTCGCGGAACACTGAAGCTTTCTTT. Translating it yields CASSLVNSRNTEAFF.

This clone was counted once. V gene TRBV7-6 combines with J gene TRBJ2-6, with 11 nucleotides matching TRBD1. The CDR3 totals 16 residues. The J segment lost 0 bases and the V segment lost 11 bases, leaving 6 bases of the junction unmatched. CDR1 and CDR2 from the germline V gene are SGHVS and FNYEAQ. The CDR3 coding sequence is TGTGCCGGAGGGGACAGGGGGTTCTCTGGGGCCAACGTCCTGACTTTC. Protein product: CAGGDRGFSGANVLTF.

This sequence joins TRBV5-1 and TRBJ2-7, with D tentatively TRBD2 (6 bases). The CDR3 spans 15 residues. Germline V gene lookup returns CDR1 SGHRS and CDR2 YFSETQ. V was clipped by 0 bases and J by 2 bases, with 12 bases between them. The CDR3 bases are TGCGCCAGCAGCTTGGAAGGTAGCGGTACCTACGAGCAGTACTTC. Translating it yields CASSLEGSGTYEQYF.

The V gene is TRBV6-6, the J gene TRBJ2-7; 10 bases are a match to TRBD1. This CDR3 has 16 residues. V trimming: 5 bases; J trimming: 6 bases; junction bases outside the gene matches: 13. Germline V CDR1 and CDR2: MNHNY, SVGAGI (reference sequence). The CDR3 coding sequence is TGTGCCAGCAGTGCCAACGACAGGGGGCGCGGGGGCGAGCAGTACTTC. Protein sequence: CASSANDRGRGGEQYF.

The rearrangement uses TRBV12-5 and TRBJ2-5, with 7 nucleotides matching TRBD1. CDR1 and CDR2 (germline): LGHNT, FRNRAP. The CDR3 contains 16 residues. Trimming at V came to 6 bases and at J to 1 base, leaving 11 bases not matched to a gene. The CDR3 protein is CASGANRDSVQETQYF. The CDR3 region has the DNA TGTGCTAGTGGGGCGAACCGGGACAGTGTCCAAGAGACCCAGTACTTC.

V and J are TRBV4-1 and TRBJ2-1, with D perhaps matching TRBD2 (5 bases). CDR1 and CDR2 from the germline V gene are MGHRA and YSYEKL. The CDR3 loop spans 14 amino acids. The germline V and J ends were trimmed by 1 base and 8 bases, with 12 bases remaining between them. CDR3 nucleotides: TGCGCCAGCAGCCAAGCCAGAGGGTTGGATGAGCAGTTCTTC. Amino acids: CASSQARGLDEQFF.

The CDR3 nucleotides are TGTGCCAGCAGCTTAGGCCTTAGCGGGGACTTCGATGAAAAACTGTTTTTT. Its translation: CASSLGLSGDFDEKLFF. The gene calls are TRBV13 and TRBJ1-4; D possibly corresponds to TRBD1 (5 bases). The CDR3 has 17 residues. Germline V gives CDR1 PRHDT, CDR2 FYEKMQ (reference sequence). The V end was cut by 0 bases, the J end by 6 bases, with 17 bases between. Drawing the rest from reference TRBV13 and TRBJ1-4, the complete variable domain is AAGVIQSPRHLIKEKRETATLKCYPIPRHDTVYWYQQGPGQDPQFLISFYEKMQSDKGSIPDRFSAQQFSDYHSELNMSSLELGDSALYFCASSLGLSGDFDEKLFFGSGTQLSVL.

The genes are TRBV29-1 and TRBJ2-3; D might be TRBD2 (5 bases). Trimming stripped 2 bases from V and 6 bases from J, with 6 bases between. Looked up from germline, CDR1 is SQVTM and CDR2 is ANQGSEA. This CDR3 spans 11 amino acids. Here the CDR3 DNA reads TGCAGCGTTGAACCGGGGGATACGCAGTATTTT. Translation: CSVEPGDTQYF.

This clone was counted a few times. This sequence joins TRBV5-1 and TRBJ2-3; 7 bases match TRBD1. CDR1 is SGHRS and CDR2 is YFSETQ in the germline V gene. V shed 0 bases and J 3 bases; nucleotides not matched to a gene: 4. This CDR3 contains 15 residues. CDR3 nucleotides: TGCGCCAGCAGCTTGGGACAGGGTGGTACAGATACGCAGTATTTT. This translates into CASSLGQGGTDTQYF.

The chain uses TRBV4-2 and TRBJ2-3, with 7 nucleotides matching TRBD1. Germline values: CDR1 LGHNA, CDR2 YNFKEQ. V dropped 0 bases and J dropped 4; count of bases not matched to a gene: 4. The CDR3 contains 15 residues. In DNA, the CDR3 is TGTGCCAGCAGCCAAGAGAGGGGGCGCGCAGATACGCAGTATTTT. The encoded protein is CASSQERGRADTQYF.

This chain joins TRBV7-2 and TRBJ2-7; D possibly corresponds to TRBD2 (6 bases). Trimming shortened V by 5 bases and J by 5 bases, and 19 bases separated the two germline ends. The germline V gene encodes CDR1 SGHTA and CDR2 FQGNSA. The CDR3 is made up of 15 amino acids. As DNA, the CDR3 is TGTGCCAGCAGCAGTACCGGGACGAGGAGGGACGAGCAGTACTTC. It specifies CASSSTGTRRDEQYF.

This clone was counted between two and nine times. The CDR3 is CASSLDGQNTEAFF. CDR3 DNA: TGCGCCAGCAGCTTGGATGGACAGAACACTGAAGCTTTCTTT. The chain couples TRBV5-1 to TRBJ1-1; TRBD1 is a possible D gene (5 bases). Trimming cost V 0 bases and J 1 base, with 7 bases left between them. This CDR3 is 14 amino acids long. In germline, CDR1 is SGHRS, CDR2 YFSETQ.

The gene calls are TRBV2 and TRBJ2-2; 9 bases match TRBD2. The CDR3 is made up of 15 amino acids. Germline assignment: CDR1 SNHLY and CDR2 FYNNEI. V shed 4 bases and J 6 bases; nucleotides not matched to a gene: 6. The CDR3 sequence: CASSVLRGGPGELFF. The DNA of the CDR3 is TGTGCCAGCAGTGTTCTGCGGGGGGGCCCCGGGGAGCTGTTTTTT.

The rearrangement uses TRBV6-1 and TRBJ1-1; no clear D gene. Trimming took off 0 bases at V and 0 bases at J, with 14 bases between the two ends. The CDR3 loop spans 17 amino acids. The germline gives CDR1 MNHNS, CDR2 SASEGT. The CDR3 coding sequence is TGTGCCAGCAGTGAAGCGCTGGGCCCGAGATTGAACACTGAAGCTTTCTTT. Translating it yields CASSEALGPRLNTEAFF.

The chain has TRBV28 and TRBJ1-1, with D hard to call. Deletions cut 6 bases from V and 0 bases from J, with 8 bases between. CDR1 is MDHEN, CDR2 SYDVKM, per germline. This CDR3 region has 13 residues. The CDR3 protein is CASRSYMNTEAFF. Here the CDR3 DNA reads TGTGCCAGCAGATCTTATATGAACACTGAAGCTTTCTTT.

V gene TRBV10-2 combines with J gene TRBJ2-2; tentative D call: TRBD2 (6 bases). CDR1 is WSHSY and CDR2 is SAAADI in the germline V gene. The CDR3 length is 15 residues. V lost 7 bases and J 6 bases, leaving 18 bases between the germline ends. CDR3 DNA: TGCGCCAGCAAATTTGGGGGGAGTAGCGCCGGGGAGCTGTTTTTT. This sequence encodes CASKFGGSSAGELFF.

The chain recombines TRBV6-1 with TRBJ2-2, with 12 bases identical to TRBD2. This CDR3 comprises 15 residues. Germline CDR1 is MNHNS and CDR2 is SASEGT. V gave up 4 bases and J gave up 6 bases; unmatched junction bases: 3. The CDR3 nucleotides read TGTGCCAGCAGTGGACTAGCGGGAGCGGCCGGGGAGCTGTTTTTT. Translated, it gives CASSGLAGAAGELFF.